The rows below give T cell receptor beta chains drawn from one sample of a study of persistence of HIV-infected CD4 T cells. No antigen has been identified for these receptors. Assay: immunoSEQ multiplex PCR; the TCRdb copy retains only in-frame clones and omits some. Here the sample spans tens of thousands of clones, around 89% being singletons. Sequencing used CD4+ T cells sorted from PBMCs after roughly 20-hour stimulation, obtained from a patient who received antiretroviral therapy. All receptors derive from an adult woman with HIV who was CMV-seropositive. The CDR3 runs from the conserved cysteine through the conserved F or W. Each record gives: clone size, D gene, J gene, V gene, CDR3 DNA, CDR3 protein. The D gene is left open where the match is weak. Size tells how often a clone was seen (once, few, many) or the class of an expanded clone, and some rows leave it out.

-,-,TRBJ2-1,TRBV18,TGTGCCAGCTCACCACCGACCCTTACTGAGCAGTTCTTC,CASSPPTLTEQFF
-,-,TRBJ1-4,TRBV5-4,TGTGCCAGCAGCCGAGTGCCCAGGGATAATGAAAAACTGTTTTTT,CASSRVPRDNEKLFF
-,-,TRBJ1-2,TRBV19,TGTGCCAGTAGTATAGCCGCAAGGAACTATGGCTACACCTTC,CASSIAARNYGYTF
-,-,TRBJ1-3,TRBV7-9,TGTGCCAGCAGCTTTAAAGAGGGCGGGACTGGAAACACCATATATTTT,CASSFKEGGTGNTIYF
-,TRBD1,TRBJ1-4,TRBV5-1,TGCGCCAGCAGCTTGACCACAGGGGGGGAAGAAAAACTGTTTTTT,CASSLTTGGEEKLFF
-,TRBD2,TRBJ2-3,TRBV5-6,TGTGCCAGCAGCTTGGCGCTAGCGGGGGCCACAGATACGCAGTATTTT,CASSLALAGATDTQYF
-,TRBD1,TRBJ1-1,TRBV5-1,TGCGCCAGCAGCTTGGTCGGGACAGTCACTGAAGCTTTCTTT,CASSLVGTVTEAFF
-,-,TRBJ1-1,TRBV10-3,TGTGCCACCCGCGGGGACACTGAAGCTTTCTTT,CATRGDTEAFF
-,-,TRBJ1-1,TRBV2,TGTGCCAGCAGTCAAAGCGGGGGGGGCACTGAAGCTTTCTTT,CASSQSGGGTEAFF
-,-,TRBJ1-4,TRBV6-1,TGTGCCAGCAGTTATCGCGGTGGGAGCGAAAAACTGTTTTTT,CASSYRGGSEKLFF
-,-,TRBJ1-5,TRBV30,TGTGCCTGGAGTGTACAGGGCGAGCCCCAGCATTTT,CAWSVQGEPQHF
-,TRBD2,TRBJ2-2,TRBV6-1,TGTGCCAGCAGTGAAGGAGCGGGGGGGCGCGCCGGGGAGCTGTTTTTT,CASSEGAGGRAGELFF
-,-,TRBJ1-2,TRBV7-8,TGTGCCAGCAGCCCTATTACCGGGGTGGGAGTAGATGGCTACACCTTC,CASSPITGVGVDGYTF
-,TRBD1,TRBJ1-1,TRBV5-1,TGCGCCAGCAGCTCCGGGACAGGTGAAGCTTTCTTT,CASSSGTGEAFF
once,TRBD2,TRBJ2-2,TRBV5-1,TGCGCCAGCAGCTTGGACGGGGGGGCTAACGCCGGGGAGCTGTTTTTT,CASSLDGGANAGELFF
-,-,TRBJ1-2,TRBV25-1,TGTGCCACCCAACGGACAGCTAACTATGGCTACACCTTC,CATQRTANYGYTF
-,-,TRBJ1-3,TRBV5-1,TGCGCCAGCAGCACTGAAGGGGCTGGAAACACCATATATTTT,CASSTEGAGNTIYF
-,-,TRBJ2-1,TRBV5-6,TGTGCCAGCAGCCTCGACAGGCCAATCTACAATGAGCAGTTCTTC,CASSLDRPIYNEQFF
-,-,TRBJ1-1,TRBV18,TGTGCCAGCTCACTGTTTCGGGGCGAAATGAACACTGAAGCTTTCTTT,CASSLFRGEMNTEAFF
-,-,TRBJ1-1,TRBV10-1,TGCGCCAGCAGTGAACAGAGGAACACTGAAGCTTTCTTT,CASSEQRNTEAFF
-,TRBD1,TRBJ1-6,TRBV25-1,TGTGCCAGCAGCCAAACCGGGACAGTGAATATTAATTCACCCCTCCACTTT,CASSQTGTVNINSPLHF
-,TRBD2,TRBJ2-1,TRBV5-1,TGCGCCAGCAGCTTCACTAGCGGGGGACCCAATGAGCAGTTCTTC,CASSFTSGGPNEQFF
once,TRBD1,TRBJ2-1,TRBV18,TGTGCCAGCTCACCGAACTCGGGACAGGGGCTCTACAATGAGCAGTTCTTC,CASSPNSGQGLYNEQFF
-,-,TRBJ1-2,TRBV30,TGTGCCTGGACCAGAGAGAACTATGGCTACACCTTC,CAWTRENYGYTF
-,-,TRBJ1-1,TRBV5-6,TGTGCCAGCAGCTTGGCTGGGAACACTGAAGCTTTCTTT,CASSLAGNTEAFF
once,-,TRBJ2-3,TRBV5-4,TGTGCCAGCAGCTTCGAAATAGCGGCAGATACGCAGTATTTT,CASSFEIAADTQYF
-,TRBD1,TRBJ1-2,TRBV18,TGTGCCAGCTCAACGGACAGGGACTATGGCTACACCTTC,CASSTDRDYGYTF
-,-,TRBJ2-1,TRBV30,TGTGCCTGGAGTCAACTCGGACAGTTCTTTAATGAGCAGTTCTTC,CAWSQLGQFFNEQFF
-,-,TRBJ1-1,TRBV7-3,TGTGCCAGCAGCTTAGGCAGTATGAACACTGAAGCTTTCTTT,CASSLGSMNTEAFF
once,-,TRBJ2-3,TRBV5-1,TGCGCCAGCAGCTTGGAAGGGAATACGCAGTATTTT,CASSLEGNTQYF
once,TRBD1,TRBJ2-5,TRBV5-1,TGCGCCAGCAAACTGGGACAGACACAAGAGACCCAGTACTTC,CASKLGQTQETQYF
-,TRBD1,TRBJ1-1,TRBV7-9,TGTGCCAGCAGCTCCCGACAGGGAACGGCTTCCTACACTGAAGCTTTCTTT,CASSSRQGTASYTEAFF
once,-,TRBJ1-6,TRBV2,TGTGCCAGCAAGGCCTCCTATAATTCACCCCTCCACTTT,CASKASYNSPLHF
-,-,TRBJ1-5,TRBV19,TGTGCCAGTAGTATGGGGGGCTATGATCAGCCCCAGCATTTT,CASSMGGYDQPQHF
-,-,TRBJ2-3,TRBV5-8,TGTGCCAGCAGCTTGGTTTGGGGGTCAGGGGAGACAGATACGCAGTATTTT,CASSLVWGSGETDTQYF
-,TRBD1,TRBJ2-7,TRBV6-5,TGTGCCAGCGCCAGGGACAGTTCCTACGAGCAGTACTTC,CASARDSSYEQYF
-,TRBD1,TRBJ2-2,TRBV14,TGTGCCAGCAGCCGGACAGGGCTAGGCACCGGGGAGCTGTTTTTT,CASSRTGLGTGELFF
-,-,TRBJ1-1,TRBV6-6,TGTGCCAGCAGTTACTCGGGGGGAACTGAAGCTTTCTTT,CASSYSGGTEAFF
-,-,TRBJ1-2,TRBV6-5,TGTGCCAGCAGGGCCCGGGGCTACACCTTC,CASRARGYTF
once,TRBD2,TRBJ2-5,TRBV5-4,TGTGCCAGCAGCCTCAGACTAGCCGGAGAGACCCAGTACTTC,CASSLRLAGETQYF
-,TRBD1,TRBJ2-3,TRBV18,TGTGCCAGCTCGCCGGGACAGGGCTTAGATACGCAGTATTTT,CASSPGQGLDTQYF
-,-,TRBJ1-1,TRBV25-1,TGTGCCAGCAGTGAATATGGTGCCCGGAACACTGAAGCTTTCTTT,CASSEYGARNTEAFF
-,-,TRBJ1-2,TRBV18,TGTGCCAGCTCACTCTCCGACGGGAGCTATGGCTACACCTTC,CASSLSDGSYGYTF
once,-,TRBJ2-7,TRBV13,TGTGCCAGCAGCTTAGGGCCGAACTACGAGCAGTACTTC,CASSLGPNYEQYF
-,-,TRBJ1-1,TRBV1,TGCACCAGCAGCCTGCAACAGGGGGTCGGGAACACTGAAGCTTTCTTT,CTSSLQQGVGNTEAFF
-,-,TRBJ2-5,TRBV6-2/TRBV6-3,TGTGCCAGCAGTTACGGAGAGACCCAGTACTTC,CASSYGETQYF
-,-,TRBJ2-3,TRBV15,TGTGCCACCAGCACGACGACAGGTTTGGATACGCAGTATTTT,CATSTTTGLDTQYF
-,TRBD1,TRBJ1-1,TRBV5-6,TGTGCCAGCAGCTTGGCACAGGGGCCGAACACTGAAGCTTTCTTT,CASSLAQGPNTEAFF
-,-,TRBJ1-3,TRBV30,TGTGCCTGGAGTAAAGGGAGAAACACCATATATTTT,CAWSKGRNTIYF
-,-,TRBJ1-3,TRBV6-5,TGTGCCTCCACCCTGGGCCCAAACTCTGGAAACACCATATATTTT,CASTLGPNSGNTIYF
-,-,TRBJ1-1,TRBV5-6,TGTGCCAGCAGCTTGTGGGGACCCCTAAACACTGAAGCTTTCTTT,CASSLWGPLNTEAFF
-,-,TRBJ1-4,TRBV19,TGTGCCAGTAGTCCCTCTGAGGGGGGATTAACGAAACTGTTTTTT,CASSPSEGGLTKLFF
-,TRBD1,TRBJ1-6,TRBV27,TGTGCCAGCAGATCGATAGGACAGGGGGCAAATTCACCCCTCCACTTT,CASRSIGQGANSPLHF
-,TRBD1,TRBJ2-5,TRBV18,TGTGCCAGCTCACTGGGACAGGGGGAGACCCAGTACTTC,CASSLGQGETQYF
-,-,TRBJ1-4,TRBV30,TGTGCCTGGAGTGTACCCACCCCAGGGAATGAAAAACTGTTTTTT,CAWSVPTPGNEKLFF
-,TRBD2,TRBJ2-1,TRBV11-1,TGTGCCAGCAGCTCCCAAAGCGGGGGGACCTACAATGAGCAGTTCTTC,CASSSQSGGTYNEQFF
once,-,TRBJ2-7,TRBV5-6,TGTGCCAGCAGCCGACAGGCCCGCGAGCAGTACTTC,CASSRQAREQYF
once,TRBD2,TRBJ2-1,TRBV15,TGTGCCACCAGCCTGAGACTAGCGGGCGGTAATGAGCAGTTCTTC,CATSLRLAGGNEQFF
-,-,TRBJ2-2,TRBV30,TGTGCCTGGGGGGTTGCCACCGGGGAGCTGTTTTTT,CAWGVATGELFF